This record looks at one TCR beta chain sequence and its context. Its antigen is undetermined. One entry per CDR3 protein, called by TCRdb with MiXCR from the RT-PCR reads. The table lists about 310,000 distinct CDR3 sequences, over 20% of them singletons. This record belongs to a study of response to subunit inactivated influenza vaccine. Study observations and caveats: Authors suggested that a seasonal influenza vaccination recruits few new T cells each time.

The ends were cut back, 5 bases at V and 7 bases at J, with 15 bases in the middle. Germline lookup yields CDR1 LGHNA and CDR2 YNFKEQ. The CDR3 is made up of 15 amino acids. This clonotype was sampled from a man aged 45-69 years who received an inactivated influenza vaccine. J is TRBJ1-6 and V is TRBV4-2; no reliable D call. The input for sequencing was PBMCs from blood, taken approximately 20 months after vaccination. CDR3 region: CASSIDLGENSPLHF. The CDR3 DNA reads TGTGCCAGCAGCATCGATCTGGGCGAAAATTCACCCCTCCACTTT.